The TCR beta chain under discussion was sequenced for a study of blood T cell repertoires in COVID-19. TCRdb's copy holds only in-frame clones and misses some; the assay was immunoSEQ multiplex PCR. The table has 260,000 or so clones, around 89% seen once; the top ten hold 1.2%. Germline V gene sequence: CDR1 SGHRS, CDR2 YFSETQ. Germline trimming cut 5 bases from V and 3 bases from J; bases unmatched to any gene: 5. CDR3 length: 17 amino acids. Sequencing was done on a sample of PBMCs or T cells enriched from blood (not recorded which). V is TRBV5-1 and J is TRBJ2-2; 15 bases are a match to TRBD2. The sequence derives from a woman in her 40s with acute COVID-19. In DNA form, the CDR3 reads TGCGCCAGCAGTAGGACTAGCGGGAGGGGATACACCGGGGAGCTGTTTTTT. This codes for CASSRTSGRGYTGELFF.